Reported below is one T cell receptor beta chain. This record comes from a study of control samples from healthy donors and cancer patients. The repertoire was sequenced with immunoSEQ multiplex PCR; TCRdb's copy has only in-frame clones and lacks some. Found here are 160,000 or so clones, 93% of them singletons; the top ten hold under 2.5%. CDR3 size: 15 residues. Germline CDR1 and CDR2: SGHVS and FQNEAQ. V was clipped by 1 base and J by 4 bases, with 13 bases between them. This clonotype was obtained from a man aged 50-59 years in good health. Material: blood. This chain uses TRBV7-8 with TRBJ2-5, with D possibly called TRBD1 or TRBD2 (6 bases each). This chain's CDR3 is CASSLVGGHRETQYF. In nucleotides, the CDR3 is TGTGCCAGCAGCTTAGTCGGGGGCCATAGAGAGACCCAGTACTTC.